A single sample is the source of the 22 T cell receptor beta chains below, sequenced in a study of coeliac disease. The data were produced by immunoSEQ multiplex PCR, yet TCRdb's version contains in-frame clones alone and is incomplete. There are about 1,300 clones in the sample; roughly three fifths occur only once, and around 24% lies in the top ten. Sequences were obtained from intraepithelial lymphocytes from the gut. The origin of the receptors is a man between 70 and 80 years old without celiac disease.

The gene calls are TRBV25-1 and TRBJ2-1, with D perhaps TRBD2 (5 bases). Germline V CDR1 and CDR2: MGHDK, SYGVNS. The CDR3 covers 14 residues. The V end was cut by 1 base, the J end by 8 bases, with 12 bases between. This CDR3 reads CASSEFRGVDEQFF. DNA for the CDR3: TGTGCCAGCAGTGAATTTCGGGGTGTGGATGAGCAGTTCTTC. Filled out from reference TRBV25-1 and TRBJ2-1, the complete variable domain reads EADIYQTPRYLVIGTGKKITLECSQTMGHDKMYWYQQDPGMELHLIHYSYGVNSTEKGDLSSESTVSRIRTEHFPLTLESARPSHTSQYLCASSEFRGVDEQFFGPGTRLTVL.

The count of this clone is one. This chain links TRBV28 with TRBJ2-5; 8 nucleotides agree with TRBD2. The V gene end was trimmed by 5 bases and the J gene end by 5 bases; junction bases not matched to a gene: 10. From germline, CDR1 is MDHEN and CDR2 SYDVKM. The CDR3 covers 15 residues. CDR3 bases: TGTGCCAGCAGTCTTTACACGGGGGGGCCGGAGACCCAGTACTTC. Translation gives CASSLYTGGPETQYF.

By proportion, this clone is large. The gene calls are TRBV12-5 and TRBJ2-1, with 8 positions matching TRBD2. Trimming at V came to 1 base and at J to 4 bases, leaving 6 bases not matched to a gene. The germline V gene encodes CDR1 LGHNT and CDR2 FRNRAP. The CDR3 is 16 amino acids. The CDR3 here is CASGLDRGGPYNEQFF. Written as DNA, the CDR3 is TGTGCTAGTGGTTTGGACCGGGGGGGCCCGTACAATGAGCAGTTCTTC.

V usage is TRBV7-2 and J usage is TRBJ2-1; 12 bases are a match to TRBD1. V shed 3 bases and J 10 bases; nucleotides not matched to a gene: 7. The CDR3 has 15 residues. CDR1 is SGHTA and CDR2 is FQGNSA in the germline V gene. This CDR3 is CASSFAGQGAGEQFF. CDR3 nucleotide sequence: TGTGCCAGCAGCTTTGCGGGACAGGGGGCGGGCGAGCAGTTCTTC.

As for this clone: The same CDR3 arises from other DNA sequences in this sample as well. The chain couples TRBV29-1 to TRBJ2-7; no clear D gene. The V end lost 3 bases, the J end lost 7 bases, and 10 bases lay between the germline ends. The CDR3 covers 11 residues. Germline CDR1 reads SQVTM; CDR2 reads ANQGSEA. In DNA form, the CDR3 reads TGCAGCGTTGAGAACGTGCGAGAGCAGTACTTC. Its protein is CSVENVREQYF.

By share, this clone ranks as large. The chain has TRBV7-9 and TRBJ2-3; 12 nucleotides align to TRBD1. Germline V CDR1 and CDR2: SEHNR, FQNEAQ (reference sequence). Trimming at V came to 3 bases and at J to 3 bases, leaving 1 base not matched to a gene. This CDR3 is 15 amino acids long. In DNA form, the CDR3 reads TGTGCCAGCAGCTTGGGACAGGGGGCTACAGATACGCAGTATTTT. Its translation is CASSLGQGATDTQYF.

This clone was observed a few times. The rearrangement joins TRBV14 to TRBJ2-2; D possibly corresponds to TRBD2 (5 bases). The CDR3 is made up of 18 amino acids. Trimming removed 6 bases from V and 3 bases from J, with 23 bases in between. Germline-derived CDR1 and CDR2 are SGHDN and FVKESK. In nucleotides, the CDR3 is TGTGCCAGCAGTGAATATGCTGTAGGAGGCGTCGACACCGGGGAGCTGTTTTTT. Translated: CASSEYAVGGVDTGELFF.

The chain uses TRBV2 and TRBJ2-1; 7 bases align to TRBD2. V lost 7 bases and J lost 4; bases outside the gene matches: 10. CDR3 size: 15 residues. Germline lookup yields CDR1 SNHLY and CDR2 FYNNEI. This chain's CDR3 is CASTHGGLEYNEQFF. The CDR3 bases are TGTGCCAGCACTCACGGTGGACTAGAATACAATGAGCAGTTCTTC.

The chain carries TRBV28 and TRBJ2-7; the D gene is possibly TRBD2 (7 bases). Germline CDR1 MDHEN, CDR2 SYDVKM. The CDR3 consists of 14 residues. V shed 7 bases and J shed 7 bases, with 20 bases lying between them. CDR3 bases: TGTGCCAGCACGAGAGGGGGGGCGGGCCTAGAGCAGTACTTC. Amino acids: CASTRGGAGLEQYF. The full variable domain, with the rest looked up from reference TRBV28 and TRBJ2-7, is DVKVTQSSRYLVKRTGEKVFLECVQDMDHENMFWYRQDPGLGLRLIYFSYDVKMKEKGDIPEGYSVSREKKERFSLILESASTNQTSMYLCASTRGGAGLEQYFGPGTRLTVT.

This sequence joins TRBV2 and TRBJ1-4; D is undetermined. The CDR3 sequence is 14 residues long. V lost 10 bases and J 7 bases, leaving 19 bases between the germline ends. CDR1 and CDR2 from the germline V gene are SNHLY and FYNNEI. In DNA form, the CDR3 reads TGTGCCAACCGCAGGTCCGAGGAGGGTGAAAAACTGTTTTTT. Translation: CANRRSEEGEKLFF. The full variable domain, rest sourced from reference TRBV2 and TRBJ1-4, is EPEVTQTPSHQVTQMGQEVILRCVPISNHLYFYWYRQILGQKVEFLVSFYNNEISEKSEIFDDQFSVERPDGSNFTLKIRSTKLEDSAMYFCANRRSEEGEKLFFGSGTQLSVL.

By sample fraction, this clone is large (0.1 to 1%). V and J are TRBV5-6 and TRBJ2-5; 14 bases agree with TRBD2. The CDR3 runs 16 residues. V was pared by 4 bases and J by 2 bases, with 4 bases of the junction left unmatched. Germline lookup yields CDR1 SGHDT and CDR2 YYEEEE. Written as DNA, the CDR3 is TGTGCCAGCAGCACTGGACTAGCGGGGGGACAAGAGACCCAGTACTTC. It codes for CASSTGLAGGQETQYF.

The chain couples TRBV28 to TRBJ1-1; D is possibly TRBD1 (5 bases). V lost 2 bases and J 11 bases, leaving 9 bases between the germline ends. This CDR3 has 11 amino acids. The V gene's germline CDR1 is MDHEN and CDR2 SYDVKM. Here the CDR3 reads CASSLGGGAFF. In DNA form, the CDR3 reads TGTGCCAGCAGTTTAGGGGGAGGTGCTTTCTTT. Together with reference TRBV28 and TRBJ1-1, the CDR3 gives the full variable domain: DVKVTQSSRYLVKRTGEKVFLECVQDMDHENMFWYRQDPGLGLRLIYFSYDVKMKEKGDIPEGYSVSREKKERFSLILESASTNQTSMYLCASSLGGGAFFGQGTRLTVV.

CDR3 nucleotide sequence: TGTGCCACCAGCAGAACAGACAGGGGGCGCGGAAGCTATGGCTACACCTTC. Translating it yields CATSRTDRGRGSYGYTF. The chain uses TRBV15 and TRBJ1-2, with 10 bases aligning to TRBD1. V lost 2 bases and J lost 4; bases outside the gene matches: 10. In germline, CDR1 is LNHNV, CDR2 YYDKDF (reference sequence). This CDR3 is built from 17 residues.

This chain uses TRBV6-1 with TRBJ1-4; 9 positions match TRBD1. Looked up from germline, CDR1 is MNHNS and CDR2 is SASEGT. The CDR3 has 15 amino acids. The J segment lost 7 bases and the V segment lost 4 bases, leaving 7 bases of the junction unmatched. Here the CDR3 DNA reads TGTGCCAGCAGTGCTGGGGACAGGGACTCTGAAAAACTGTTTTTT. Translation gives CASSAGDRDSEKLFF.

This clone appeared a few times. This likely traces to a read error, being one base from a far larger clone. The chain couples TRBV5-1 to TRBJ1-2; weak D call: TRBD1 (6 bases). CDR1 SGHRS and CDR2 YFSETQ come from the germline V gene. The CDR3 contains 13 residues. Here the CDR3 DNA reads TGCGCCAGCAGCATAGGACAGAACTATGGCTACCCCTTC. As protein: CASSIGQNYGYPF. Supplemented by reference TRBV5-1 and TRBJ1-2, the full variable domain reads KAGVTQTPRYLIKTRGQQVTLSCSPISGHRSVSWYQQTPGQGLQFLFEYFSETQRNKGNFPGRFSGRQFSNSRSEMNVSTLELGDSALYLCASSIGQNYGYPFGSGTRLTVV.

This clone was counted a few times. The chain couples TRBV5-1 to TRBJ1-1; TRBD1 matches 11 bases. This CDR3 is built from 16 residues. Unmatched junction bases numbered 7, after V lost 4 bases and J lost 2 bases. Germline CDR1 SGHRS, CDR2 YFSETQ. This CDR3 reads CASSSGQGATNTEAFF. The CDR3 bases are TGCGCCAGCAGCAGTGGACAGGGGGCTACAAACACTGAAGCTTTCTTT.

The V gene is TRBV25-1, the J gene TRBJ2-1; 8 nucleotides align to TRBD1. V gave up 4 bases and J gave up 6 bases; unmatched junction bases: 5. This CDR3 is built from 14 residues. Per germline, CDR1 MGHDK and CDR2 SYGVNS. This chain's CDR3 is CASSGRGRFNEQFF. The CDR3 region has the DNA TGTGCCAGCAGTGGCAGGGGGCGCTTCAATGAGCAGTTCTTC.

The V gene is TRBV2, the J gene TRBJ1-1; no clear D. Germline V gene sequence: CDR1 SNHLY, CDR2 FYNNEI. This CDR3 spans 10 amino acids. Trimming removed 8 bases at V and 8 bases at J, with 9 bases between. CDR3: CASVLREAFF. The CDR3 region has the DNA TGTGCCAGCGTATTGAGGGAAGCTTTCTTT.

This clone occurred a few times. V gene TRBV4-1 combines with J gene TRBJ2-3; 10 positions match TRBD2. The V gene end was trimmed by 2 bases and the J gene end by 5 bases; junction bases not matched to a gene: 7. The CDR3 is 16 amino acids. CDR1 and CDR2 from the germline V gene are MGHRA and YSYEKL. As DNA, the CDR3 is TGCGCCAGCAGCCAATTCAGCGGGGGGGCCAAAGATACGCAGTATTTT. Its protein product is CASSQFSGGAKDTQYF.

This chain links TRBV28 with TRBJ2-3; 10 nucleotides agree with TRBD1. The CDR3 is 16 residues long. Trimming cost V 4 bases and J 4 bases; bases outside gene matches: 8. CDR1 and CDR2 (germline): MDHEN, SYDVKM. The DNA for the CDR3 is TGTGCCAGCAGTTCGGTTAGGACAGGGGGTGCAGATACGCAGTATTTT. Translation gives CASSSVRTGGADTQYF.

The chain recombines TRBV4-1 with TRBJ2-3; TRBD2 aligns across 12 bases. V shed 6 bases and J 6 bases; nucleotides not matched to a gene: 7. Germline V gives CDR1 MGHRA, CDR2 YSYEKL. CDR3 size: 15 residues. CDR3: CASSSSGGAGDTQYF. CDR3 nucleotide sequence: TGCGCCAGCAGTTCTAGCGGGGGGGCCGGGGATACGCAGTATTTT.

Of note for this clone: The sample contains more than one DNA sequence encoding this CDR3. The rearrangement uses TRBV19 and TRBJ1-5; 12 nucleotides agree with TRBD1. The CDR3 is made up of 16 amino acids. Germline loops: CDR1 LNHDA, CDR2 SQIVND (reference sequence). J was trimmed by 3 bases and V by 5 bases; bases with no gene match: 5. In nucleotides, the CDR3 is TGTGCCAGTAGTCCCTGGGACAGGGGGCCCAATCAGCCCCAGCATTTT. Amino acid sequence: CASSPWDRGPNQPQHF.